These T cell receptor beta chains were read from a single sample in a study of T cell responses to AZD1222 COVID-19 vaccine. Clones were read by immunoSEQ multiplex PCR, and TCRdb kept only the in-frame ones, dropping some. Of 150,000 to 200,000 clones listed, 85% to 95% are singletons. Sequenced here: peripheral blood, sampled 28 days after the second AZD1222 dose. The origin of the receptors is an adult who received the AZD1222 COVID-19 vaccine. The CDR3 runs from the conserved cysteine through the conserved F or W. D genes are given only for firm matches. Only some rows state a clone size, as once, few, many or a class for expanded clones.

>TRBV3-1/TRBV3-2|-|TRBJ1-2|-
CASSPRWVRDAEEGGYTF
>TRBV30|-|TRBJ2-7|-
CAWSSGSYEQYF
>TRBV27|-|TRBJ1-4|-
CASNPPWKLFF
>TRBV13|few|TRBJ2-7|-
CASSSSVFGDSYEQYF
>TRBV9|-|TRBJ2-1|-
CASSVGFGQYNEQFF
>TRBV4-2|-|TRBJ2-3|TRBD1
CASSHTDREFTDTQYF
>TRBV19|-|TRBJ1-6|-
CASSISQGSSPLHF
>TRBV19|-|TRBJ1-5|-
CASKGWANQPQHF
>TRBV4-2|-|TRBJ2-3|-
CASSSPGTGTDTQYF
>TRBV4-1|-|TRBJ2-1|TRBD2
CASSQGLAGGFSYNEQFF
>TRBV3-1/TRBV3-2|-|TRBJ2-7|-
CASSFLRYEQYF
>TRBV7-2|once|TRBJ2-7|TRBD2
CASSSLVGRAQYEQYF
>TRBV7-2|once|TRBJ2-3|TRBD2
CASSYRLARADTQYF
>TRBV24-1|few|TRBJ2-7|TRBD1
CATSDSGTGGYEQYF
>TRBV5-6|once|TRBJ1-1|-
CASSLMETSKNTEAFF
>TRBV18|-|TRBJ2-6|TRBD1
CASSGQGASSGANVLTF
>TRBV4-1|-|TRBJ1-3|-
CASSPSWGTQSTIYF
>TRBV30|once|TRBJ1-3|-
CAWSPEPGSPRDTIYF
>TRBV18|-|TRBJ2-1|TRBD1
CASSPGDRSYGNEQFF
>TRBV7-9|-|TRBJ1-4|-
CASSRLDSYEKLFF